The 15 T cell receptor beta chains given below trace back to one sample, sequenced in a study of blood T cell repertoires in COVID-19. Clones were read by immunoSEQ multiplex PCR, and TCRdb kept only the in-frame ones, dropping some. The sample has some 130,000 clones, roughly 85% seen once. Sequencing was done on a sample of peripheral blood. These TCRs come from a man at least 80 years old with acute or convalescent COVID-19.

The V call is TRBV21-1, the J call TRBJ2-1; TRBD2, the table's D call, was not compared with the DNA. TRBV21-1 is a recognized pseudogene. The CDR3 runs 11 residues. In nucleotides, the CDR3 is TGTGCCAGCAGCCCGCGGAAGATGCCGTTCTTC. Its translation is CASSPRKMPFF.

The rearrangement links TRBV6-5 to TRBJ2-2; 7 bases match TRBD1. Germline CDR1 and CDR2: MNHEY and SVGAGI. V lost 5 bases and J lost 3; bases outside the gene matches: 6. The CDR3 is made up of 15 amino acids. The CDR3 bases are TGTGCCAGCAGTCGCCGGGACAGTGACACCGGGGAGCTGTTTTTT. This gives the protein CASSRRDSDTGELFF.

This rearrangement joins TRBV11-2 to TRBJ1-2, with D perhaps matching TRBD1 (6 bases). V shed 8 bases and J shed 8 bases, with 15 bases lying between them. The CDR3 extends over 12 amino acids. Germline values: CDR1 SGHAT, CDR2 FQNNGV. Here the CDR3 DNA reads TGTGCCAGCTCCGGCCCGGGACAAGGCTACACCTTC. It is translated as CASSGPGQGYTF.

The chain couples TRBV5-1 to TRBJ1-3; 7 bases map to TRBD1. V shed 5 bases and J 4 bases; nucleotides not matched to a gene: 9. CDR1 and CDR2 (germline): SGHRS, YFSETQ. The CDR3 is made up of 15 amino acids. CDR3 in DNA: TGCGCCAGCAGGACGGGGACAGTCTCAGGAAACACCATATATTTT. The encoded protein is CASRTGTVSGNTIYF.

The CDR3 protein is CASNKKQGAEAFF. The DNA for the CDR3 is TGTGCCAGCAACAAAAAACAGGGTGCTGAAGCTTTCTTT. This rearrangement joins TRBV6-5 to TRBJ1-1; maybe TRBD1 (6 bases). From germline, CDR1 is MNHEY and CDR2 SVGAGI. V gave up 7 bases and J gave up 6 bases, with 15 bases separating them. This CDR3 is 13 amino acids long.

V is TRBV24-1 and J is TRBJ1-4; 8 bases fit TRBD1. J gave up 6 bases and V 4 bases, and 6 bases lay outside the gene matches. Germline V lookup: CDR1 KGHDR, CDR2 SFDVKD. The CDR3 length is 15 residues. The CDR3 loop is CATSEVTGADEKLFF. In nucleotides, the CDR3 is TGTGCCACCAGTGAAGTGACAGGGGCGGATGAAAAACTGTTTTTT.

The chain joins TRBV5-5 to TRBJ1-5, with D possibly TRBD1 on 5 matching bases. Trimming left V 6 bases short and J 2 bases short, with 12 bases between. The CDR3 loop spans 14 amino acids. Germline CDR1 reads SGHKS; CDR2 reads YYEKEE (reference sequence). The CDR3 sequence is CASTLGGGNQPQHF. Written as DNA, the CDR3 is TGTGCCAGCACCCTGGGGGGGGGCAATCAGCCCCAGCATTTT.

This chain connects TRBV5-1 to TRBJ2-7; the D gene is possibly TRBD2 (5 bases). Trimming removed 0 bases from V and 6 bases from J, with 19 bases in between. The CDR3 runs 16 residues. CDR1 and CDR2 (germline): SGHRS, YFSETQ. CDR3 in DNA: TGCGCCAGCAGCTTGGTGGGCGGGCCCAGCGATAGCGAGCAGTACTTC. The encoded protein is CASSLVGGPSDSEQYF.

The chain has TRBV28 and TRBJ1-1, with a weak D call TRBD1 (5 bases). The CDR3 sequence is 13 residues long. V lost 8 bases and J 3 bases, leaving 13 bases between the germline ends. CDR1 is MDHEN and CDR2 is SYDVKM in the germline V gene. CDR3 amino acids: CASQQGEYTEAFF. CDR3 sequence (DNA): TGTGCCAGCCAACAAGGGGAATACACTGAAGCTTTCTTT.

V is TRBV4-1 and J is TRBJ1-2, with 7 bases lining up with TRBD1. V gave up 4 bases and J gave up 4 bases; unmatched junction bases: 12. This CDR3 has 16 amino acids. The V gene's germline CDR1 is MGHRA and CDR2 YSYEKL. The CDR3 spells CASSRTEQGIAYGYTF. In nucleotides, the CDR3 is TGCGCCAGCAGCCGGACAGAACAGGGGATCGCCTATGGCTACACCTTC.

The chain combines TRBV19 with TRBJ1-4, with a possible D match to TRBD1 (5 bases). Germline V gives CDR1 LNHDA, CDR2 SQIVND (reference sequence). The CDR3 is 14 residues long. Trimming took off 4 bases at V and 4 bases at J, with 10 bases between the two ends. For the CDR3, the DNA is TGTGCCAGTAGTACTAATACAGGTAATGAAAAACTGTTTTTT. Amino acids: CASSTNTGNEKLFF.

This chain links TRBV14 with TRBJ2-5; possible D gene TRBD2, 6 bases. Germline values: CDR1 SGHDN, CDR2 FVKESK. The ends were cut back, 1 base at V and 1 base at J, with 16 bases in the middle. The CDR3 extends over 17 amino acids. CDR3 bases: TGTGCCAGCAGCCAAGGAAAGGGGCTAGCGTCCCAAGAGACCCAGTACTTC. This encodes CASSQGKGLASQETQYF.

This chain joins TRBV14 and TRBJ2-1, with 14 bases that match TRBD2. The CDR3 extends over 20 amino acids. The trim removed 6 bases at V and 0 bases at J, leaving 13 bases unmatched. In germline, CDR1 is SGHDN, CDR2 FVKESK. DNA of the CDR3: TGTGCCAGCAGTCCCCCTCGACTAGCGGGGGGGATTAGCTCCTACAATGAGCAGTTCTTC. The encoded protein is CASSPPRLAGGISSYNEQFF.

The chain joins TRBV11-2 to TRBJ1-2; D remains unclear. The CDR3 has 13 residues. CDR1 SGHAT and CDR2 FQNNGV come from the germline V gene. Trimming took 1 base from V and 4 from J, leaving 7 bases between them. CDR3 sequence reads: CASSLADIYGYTF. The CDR3 DNA follows: TGTGCCAGCAGCTTAGCCGACATCTATGGCTACACCTTC.

This chain uses TRBV28 with TRBJ1-2; weak D call: TRBD1 (5 bases). The V gene's germline CDR1 is MDHEN and CDR2 SYDVKM. This CDR3 region has 10 residues. V was pared by 8 bases and J by 8 bases, with 9 bases between. In DNA, the CDR3 is TGTGCCAGCGGAGGGGCCGGCTACACCTTC. It encodes CASGGAGYTF.